This TCR beta chain was recovered during a study of response to subunit inactivated influenza vaccine (dated by TCRdb to between 2017 and 2018). Background on the whole study: Deep quantitative T cell receptor repertoire profiling was used in the study to track responses to a trivalent subunit inactivated influenza vaccine. The paper as a whole reports these results and caveats: It was suggested by the authors that each seasonal influenza vaccination may recruit only a limited number of new T cells.

The table lists this clonotype with a few counts. Its antigen is currently not known. No much larger clonotype is one base removed from it; base qualities were not supplied. V and J are trimmed by 1 base and 10 bases, and the gene matches miss 8 bases of the junction. As encoded in the germline V gene (reference sequence), CDR1 is LGHDT while CDR2 is YNNKEL. The CDR3 has 16 amino acids, counting the end cysteine and phenylalanine. This entry keeps only the CDR3 DNA: 48 bases, framed from base 1. Libraries were built with RT-PCR. The sequencer listed for this sample is Illumina HiSeq 2500. TCRdb applied fastp at Q25 and MiXCR to the public reads, then kept only in-frame beta chains. Entries that share a CDR3 protein sequence are merged under the most common genes and DNA. Counted in this sample were around 190,000 distinct CDR3 sequences; around 8.8% of them appeared once. The ten largest account for roughly 10% of the sample.

The rearranged chain carries TRBV3-1 and TRBJ2-1, with TRBD2 matching 12 junction bases. The material sequenced was non-naive T cells sorted from PBMCs, taken on the day of vaccination. Read against the paper, the sample's cell subset or site label means: memory T cell fraction. This receptor was taken from a man aged 50 to 60 who received an inactivated influenza vaccine. Donor details come from another sample of the same person, matched by shared clones. CDR3 region: CASSQAGTSGRLEQFF. Read as DNA, the sequence is TGTGCCAGCAGCCAAGCGGGGACTAGCGGGCGGTTGGAGCAGTTCTTC.